The clone carrying this T cell receptor (beta chain) is classed as medium-sized. The data are from a study of cytomegalovirus exposure and HLA in healthy donors. PCR was performed using 60 Vbeta and 13 Jbeta primers. Clones were sequenced by immunoSEQ multiplex PCR, and TCRdb holds only the in-frame ones, with some missing. The data hold around 150,000 clones, with around four fifths observed a single time. Donors in the study were healthy people who gave bone marrow. V gave up 7 bases and J gave up 4 bases, with 22 bases separating them. The length of the CDR3 is 16 residues. Germline lookup yields CDR1 MNHEY and CDR2 SMNVEV (reference sequence).

This clonotype was sampled from a man aged 25-40 years in good health and CMV-seronegative. The sample consisted of PBMCs. The chain links TRBV27 to TRBJ1-1, with a possible D match to TRBD1 (6 bases). The CDR3 spells CASTPLYTGLGTEAFF. Written as DNA, the CDR3 is TGTGCCAGCACCCCCCTATATACAGGGTTAGGCACTGAAGCTTTCTTT.